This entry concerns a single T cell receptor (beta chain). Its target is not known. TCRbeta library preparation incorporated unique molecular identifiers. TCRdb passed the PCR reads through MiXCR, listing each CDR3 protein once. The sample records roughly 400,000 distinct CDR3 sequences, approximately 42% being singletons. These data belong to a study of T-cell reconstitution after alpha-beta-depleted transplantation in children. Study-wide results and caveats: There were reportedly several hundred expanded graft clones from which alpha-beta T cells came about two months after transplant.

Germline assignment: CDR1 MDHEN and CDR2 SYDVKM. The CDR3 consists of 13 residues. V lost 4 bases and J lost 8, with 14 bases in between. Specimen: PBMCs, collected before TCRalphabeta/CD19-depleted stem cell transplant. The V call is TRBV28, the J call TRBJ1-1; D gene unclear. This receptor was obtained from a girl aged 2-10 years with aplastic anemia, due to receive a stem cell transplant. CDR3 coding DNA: TGTGCCAGCAGTTCAACATTTCGGACCGAAGCTTTCTTT. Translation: CASSSTFRTEAFF.